The present T cell receptor beta chain was sequenced within a study of T cell responses to AZD1222 COVID-19 vaccine. This clone was picked up one time. TCRdb's copy holds only in-frame clones and misses some; the assay was immunoSEQ multiplex PCR. Of some 180,000 clones in the sample, approximately 92% are singletons; the top ten hold 0.95% to 1.3%. The length of the CDR3 is 17 residues. Germline-derived CDR1 and CDR2 are MNHEY and SVGEGT. V lost 6 bases, J lost 0 bases, and 17 bases lay in between. The source was peripheral blood, collected 28 days after the second dose of the MenACWY control vaccine. The source of this sequence is an adult who received the MenACWY meningococcal vaccine as a control. J is TRBJ2-2 and V is TRBV6-2 or TRBV6-3; tentative D call: TRBD2 (7 bases). The CDR3 bases are TGTGCCAGCAGCTCCATAAGGGGGGGTCCGAACACCGGGGAGCTGTTTTTT. Translation: CASSSIRGGPNTGELFF.